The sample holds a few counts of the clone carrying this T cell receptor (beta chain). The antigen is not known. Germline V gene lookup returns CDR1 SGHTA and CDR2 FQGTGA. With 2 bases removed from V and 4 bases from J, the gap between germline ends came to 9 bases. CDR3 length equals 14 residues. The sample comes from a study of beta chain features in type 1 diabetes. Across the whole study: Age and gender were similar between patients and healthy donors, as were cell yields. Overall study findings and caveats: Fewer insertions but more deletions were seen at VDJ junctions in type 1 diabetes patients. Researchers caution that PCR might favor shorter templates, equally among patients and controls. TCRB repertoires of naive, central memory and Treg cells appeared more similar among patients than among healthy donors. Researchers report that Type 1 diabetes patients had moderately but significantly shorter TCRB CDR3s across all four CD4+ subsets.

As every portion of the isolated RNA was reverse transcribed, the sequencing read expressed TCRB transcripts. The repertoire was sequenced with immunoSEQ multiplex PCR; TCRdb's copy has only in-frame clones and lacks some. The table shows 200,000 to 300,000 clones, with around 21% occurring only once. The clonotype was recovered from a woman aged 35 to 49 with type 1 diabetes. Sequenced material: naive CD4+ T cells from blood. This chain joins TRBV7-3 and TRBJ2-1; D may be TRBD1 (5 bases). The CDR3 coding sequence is TGTGCCAGCAGCTTAGAGGCAGGGTACAATGAGCAGTTCTTC. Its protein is CASSLEAGYNEQFF.